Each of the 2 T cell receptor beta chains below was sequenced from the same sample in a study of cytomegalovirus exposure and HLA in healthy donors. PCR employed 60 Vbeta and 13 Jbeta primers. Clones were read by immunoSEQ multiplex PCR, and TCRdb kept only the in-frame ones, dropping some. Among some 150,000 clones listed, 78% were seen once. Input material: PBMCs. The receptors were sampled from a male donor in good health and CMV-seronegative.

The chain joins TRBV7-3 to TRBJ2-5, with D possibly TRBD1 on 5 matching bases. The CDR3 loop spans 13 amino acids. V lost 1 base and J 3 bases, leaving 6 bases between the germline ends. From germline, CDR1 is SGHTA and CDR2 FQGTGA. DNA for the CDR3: TGTGCCAGCAGCTTAAGCAGGGAAGAGACCCAGTACTTC. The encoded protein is CASSLSREETQYF.

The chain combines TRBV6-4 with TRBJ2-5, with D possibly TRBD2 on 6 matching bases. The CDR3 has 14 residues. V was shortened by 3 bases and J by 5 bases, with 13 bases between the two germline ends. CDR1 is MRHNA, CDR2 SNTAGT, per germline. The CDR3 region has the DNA TGTGCCAGCAGTGAGAGTGCGGGGTTGGAGACCCAGTACTTC. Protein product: CASSESAGLETQYF.